Below, 26 T cell receptor beta chains from the same sample are listed, as sequenced in a study of OX40 agonist ivuxolimab in advanced cancers. Libraries were prepared by immunoSEQ multiplex PCR; TCRdb keeps only in-frame clonotypes and omits some of them. The data contain fewer than 35,000 clones, 81% of them singletons. This specimen consisted of CD4+ or CD8+ T cells sorted from blood, obtained in a trial of the OX40 agonist ivuxolimab. These receptors originate from an adult with an advanced solid tumor such as melanoma, head and neck, liver or kidney cancer.

The chain couples TRBV6-4 to TRBJ2-3; D uncertain. V was shortened by 0 bases and J by 2 bases, with 9 bases between the two germline ends. This CDR3 is 15 amino acids long. Germline-derived CDR1 and CDR2 are MRHNA and SNTAGT. As DNA, the CDR3 is TGTGCCAGCAGTGACTCCCAGAAATTCACAGATACGCAGTATTTT. It encodes CASSDSQKFTDTQYF.

The V gene is TRBV30, the J gene TRBJ1-1; 7 bases agree with TRBD1. CDR1 and CDR2 (germline): GTSNPN, SVGIG (reference sequence). V lost 4 bases, J lost 4 bases, and 6 bases stayed unmatched. The CDR3 spans 13 residues. CDR3: CAWTGGWSTEAFF. The CDR3 DNA reads TGTGCCTGGACAGGGGGATGGAGCACTGAAGCTTTCTTT.

The rearrangement uses TRBV6-5 and TRBJ2-1; tentatively, D is TRBD2 (5 bases). The length of the CDR3 is 13 residues. Trimming took 2 bases from V and 12 from J, leaving 14 bases between them. Germline CDR1 MNHEY, CDR2 SVGAGI. The CDR3 nucleotides read TGTGCCAGCAGTTACCCCGGGGAAACTAGGCAGTTCTTC. Its translation is CASSYPGETRQFF.

This clone was observed a single time. This chain uses TRBV19 with TRBJ2-1; 7 bases agree with TRBD2. CDR1 is LNHDA, CDR2 SQIVND, per germline (reference sequence). Trimming took 3 bases from V and 4 from J; bases not matched to a gene: 6. The CDR3 runs 15 residues. The CDR3 spells CASSIIAGLYNEQFF. The CDR3 coding sequence is TGTGCCAGTAGTATTATAGCGGGCCTTTACAATGAGCAGTTCTTC. The whole variable domain, remainder taken from reference TRBV19 and TRBJ2-1, is DGGITQSPKYLFRKEGQNVTLSCEQNLNHDAMYWYRQDPGQGLRLIYYSQIVNDFQKGDIAEGYSVSREKKESFPLTVTSAQKNPTAFYLCASSIIAGLYNEQFFGPGTRLTVL.

This chain connects TRBV5-4 to TRBJ1-2; tentatively, D is TRBD1 (5 bases). From germline, CDR1 is SGHNT and CDR2 YYREEE (reference sequence). The CDR3 runs 13 residues. The V end lost 1 base, the J end lost 5 bases, and 9 bases lay between the germline ends. The CDR3 region is CASSLRGKYGYTF. CDR3 in DNA: TGTGCCAGCAGCTTGCGGGGGAAGTATGGCTACACCTTC. The variable domain in full, completed from reference TRBV5-4 and TRBJ1-2, reads ETGVTQSPTHLIKTRGQQVTLRCSSQSGHNTVSWYQQALGQGPQFIFQYYREEENGRGNFPPRFSGLQFPNYSSELNVNALELDDSALYLCASSLRGKYGYTFGSGTRLTVV.

V gene TRBV2 combines with J gene TRBJ2-7; D is perhaps TRBD1 (5 bases). This CDR3 comprises 15 residues. Germline CDR1 is SNHLY and CDR2 is FYNNEI. Trimming left V 0 bases short and J 0 bases short, with 9 bases between. The CDR3 bases are TGTGCCAGCAGTGAAGCTTGGACATCCTCCTACGAGCAGTACTTC. This translates into CASSEAWTSSYEQYF. Complete variable domain (other parts from reference TRBV2 and TRBJ2-7): EPEVTQTPSHQVTQMGQEVILRCVPISNHLYFYWYRQILGQKVEFLVSFYNNEISEKSEIFDDQFSVERPDGSNFTLKIRSTKLEDSAMYFCASSEAWTSSYEQYFGPGTRLTVT.

The gene calls are TRBV5-1 and TRBJ1-1; 7 bases agree with TRBD1. V dropped 2 bases and J dropped 4; count of bases not matched to a gene: 2. The CDR3 runs to 13 residues. Germline CDR1 SGHRS, CDR2 YFSETQ. In nucleotides, the CDR3 is TGCGCCAGCAGCTTTTCAGGGGGCACTGAAGCTTTCTTT. The encoded protein is CASSFSGGTEAFF.

The gene calls are TRBV5-4 and TRBJ2-6; 7 positions match TRBD1. The germline gives CDR1 SGHNT, CDR2 YYREEE (reference sequence). The CDR3 loop spans 16 amino acids. After removal of 4 bases from V and 2 bases from J, the junction contained 6 bases not matched to a gene. In DNA, the CDR3 is TGTGCCAGCAGCCTACCCGACAGGGCTGGGGCCAACGTCCTGACTTTC. Its protein is CASSLPDRAGANVLTF.

The J gene is TRBJ2-3, the V gene TRBV5-4; maybe TRBD1 (6 bases). The CDR3 extends over 14 amino acids. The V end was cut by 3 bases, the J end by 2 bases, with 10 bases between. Germline V gives CDR1 SGHNT, CDR2 YYREEE (reference sequence). DNA for the CDR3: TGTGCCAGCAGCTGGGACATGACCACAGATACGCAGTATTTT. Its protein is CASSWDMTTDTQYF.

The sample holds a few counts of this clone. The chain couples TRBV5-1 to TRBJ2-5, with 16 nucleotides matching TRBD2. This CDR3 has 19 residues. J lost 5 bases, V lost 0 bases, and 10 bases had no gene match. Germline loops: CDR1 SGHRS, CDR2 YFSETQ. As DNA, the CDR3 is TGCGCCAGCAGCTTGGAGGGACTAGCGGGAGGGTGGCGTTACGAGACCCAGTACTTC. It specifies CASSLEGLAGGWRYETQYF.

In its sample, this clone was seen a few times. The chain combines TRBV19 with TRBJ2-1, with 11 bases lining up with TRBD2. Germline CDR1 and CDR2: LNHDA and SQIVND (reference sequence). J was trimmed by 9 bases and V by 7 bases; bases with no gene match: 8. The CDR3 sequence is 14 residues long. CDR3 coding DNA: TGTGCCAGTATCGCTAGCGGGAGGAATGGTGAGCAGTTCTTC. Translated: CASIASGRNGEQFF. Together with reference TRBV19 and TRBJ2-1, the CDR3 gives the full variable domain: DGGITQSPKYLFRKEGQNVTLSCEQNLNHDAMYWYRQDPGQGLRLIYYSQIVNDFQKGDIAEGYSVSREKKESFPLTVTSAQKNPTAFYLCASIASGRNGEQFFGPGTRLTVL.

The genes are TRBV27 and TRBJ2-3; TRBD2 aligns across 10 bases. Trimming at V came to 2 bases and at J to 0 bases, leaving 26 bases not matched to a gene. This CDR3 region has 24 residues. The V gene's germline CDR1 is MNHEY and CDR2 SMNVEV (reference sequence). DNA of the CDR3: TGTGCCAGCAGTTTAATCCCCCCGCAGGGACCGACTAGCGGGCCCCCCAATAGCACAGATACGCAGTATTTT. It yields the protein CASSLIPPQGPTSGPPNSTDTQYF.

A few counts support this clone. The rearrangement joins TRBV6-5 to TRBJ1-3, with no clear D. Germline V CDR1 and CDR2: MNHEY, SVGAGI. CDR3 length: 14 residues. V was shortened by 6 bases and J by 0 bases, with 9 bases between the two germline ends. The CDR3 region has the DNA TGTGCCAGCAGCCCGCGGTTCTCTGGAAACACCATATATTTT. This translates into CASSPRFSGNTIYF.

This clone was detected a few times. This chain joins TRBV30 and TRBJ2-1; TRBD2 aligns across 7 bases. V shed 3 bases, J shed 10 bases, and the junction held 9 bases outside the gene matches. This CDR3 contains 13 residues. The germline V gene encodes CDR1 GTSNPN and CDR2 SVGIG (reference sequence). This CDR3 is CAWSGGGLEEQFF. CDR3 coding DNA: TGTGCCTGGAGCGGGGGAGGGTTGGAGGAGCAGTTCTTC.

V gene TRBV5-1 combines with J gene TRBJ2-1; 8 nucleotides align to TRBD2. Trimming took 6 bases from V and 2 from J; bases not matched to a gene: 7. This CDR3 contains 15 residues. Germline lookup yields CDR1 SGHRS and CDR2 YFSETQ. CDR3 loop: CASTNSGETYNEQFF. The CDR3 coding sequence is TGCGCCAGCACCAATAGCGGGGAAACCTACAATGAGCAGTTCTTC.

This clone was picked up one time. V and J are TRBV7-8 and TRBJ2-7, with a weak D call TRBD1 (6 bases). The ends were cut back, 1 base at V and 6 bases at J, with 16 bases in the middle. The CDR3 loop spans 15 amino acids. CDR1 and CDR2 (germline): SGHVS, FQNEAQ. CDR3 sequence: CASSLGGQSEGEQYF. The CDR3 DNA reads as TGTGCCAGCAGCTTAGGTGGACAGTCCGAGGGCGAGCAGTACTTC.

Note on this clone: The sample carries other DNA sequences with the same CDR3. V and J are TRBV7-2 and TRBJ2-3; D is unclear. The CDR3 is 11 amino acids. Germline-derived CDR1 and CDR2 are SGHTA and FQGNSA. The V end lost 5 bases, the J end lost 3 bases, and 3 bases lay between the germline ends. CDR3 DNA: TGTGCCAGCAGCCTTACAGATACGCAGTATTTT. This gives the protein CASSLTDTQYF.

This clone has only one observation. This chain links TRBV5-4 with TRBJ1-2; maybe TRBD1 (5 bases). Germline V gene lookup returns CDR1 SGHNT and CDR2 YYREEE (reference sequence). The CDR3 is 15 residues long. V was shortened by 4 bases and J by 3 bases, with 16 bases between the two germline ends. The CDR3, as DNA: TGTGCCAGCAGCCCCTTCCGGGGGATGGACTATGGCTACACCTTC. Protein product: CASSPFRGMDYGYTF. Supplemented by reference TRBV5-4 and TRBJ1-2, the full variable domain reads ETGVTQSPTHLIKTRGQQVTLRCSSQSGHNTVSWYQQALGQGPQFIFQYYREEENGRGNFPPRFSGLQFPNYSSELNVNALELDDSALYLCASSPFRGMDYGYTFGSGTRLTVV.

The CDR3 nucleotides are TGTGCCAGCAAACCGACGGGCAGGGCGAGAGAGACCCAGTACTTC. Its protein product is CASKPTGRARETQYF. This rearrangement joins TRBV21-1 to TRBJ2-5; the table names TRBD1, a call not compared with the DNA. TRBV21-1 has pseudogene status. The CDR3 is made up of 15 amino acids.

This clone was detected only once. The chain has TRBV5-8 and TRBJ2-5, with D maybe TRBD1 (7 bases). The germline gives CDR1 SGHTS, CDR2 YDEGEE. The V gene lost 4 bases and the J gene lost 5 bases, with 15 bases spanning the gap. This CDR3 region has 14 residues. The CDR3 sequence is CASSAPGGRETQYF. CDR3 nucleotides: TGTGCCAGCAGCGCCCCAGGGGGGAGGGAGACCCAGTACTTC.

This clone has only a few counts. The gene calls are TRBV19 and TRBJ2-1; D uncertain. The CDR3 covers 14 residues. Germline V gene sequence: CDR1 LNHDA, CDR2 SQIVND (reference sequence). The V and J ends lost 7 bases and 1 base respectively, with 11 bases between them. CDR3 sequence reads: CASKMDQSYNEQFF. The DNA of the CDR3 is TGTGCCAGTAAAATGGACCAATCCTACAATGAGCAGTTCTTC.

This clone was counted only a few times. V is TRBV5-1 and J is TRBJ2-2; possible D gene TRBD2, 5 bases. The CDR3 sequence is 14 residues long. The V gene lost 0 bases and the J gene lost 6 bases, with 9 bases spanning the gap. From germline, CDR1 is SGHRS and CDR2 YFSETQ. In nucleotides, the CDR3 is TGCGCCAGCAGCTTGGCCCGGGGTTCCGGGGAGCTGTTTTTT. The encoded protein is CASSLARGSGELFF. Full variable domain (missing parts from reference TRBV5-1 and TRBJ2-2): KAGVTQTPRYLIKTRGQQVTLSCSPISGHRSVSWYQQTPGQGLQFLFEYFSETQRNKGNFPGRFSGRQFSNSRSEMNVSTLELGDSALYLCASSLARGSGELFFGEGSRLTVL.

V and J are TRBV10-3 and TRBJ2-7; 12 bases are a match to TRBD1. With V trimmed by 7 bases and J by 7 bases, 14 bases remained unmatched. The CDR3 loop spans 16 amino acids. Germline loops: CDR1 ENHRY, CDR2 SYGVKD. The CDR3 loop reads CAITAAGTGGEGEQYF. The DNA of the CDR3 is TGTGCCATCACTGCGGCCGGGACAGGGGGCGAAGGTGAGCAGTACTTC.

On this clone itself: Other nucleotide sequences from this sample produce the same CDR3. This chain joins TRBV11-2 and TRBJ1-2; TRBD1 agrees at 8 bases. Per germline, CDR1 SGHAT and CDR2 FQNNGV. The CDR3 extends over 15 amino acids. V was clipped by 0 bases and J by 2 bases; unmatched bases: 2. The CDR3 DNA reads TGTGCCAGCAGCTTAGACAGGGGGCGGAACTATGGCTACACCTTC. Amino acids: CASSLDRGRNYGYTF.

The rearrangement uses TRBV4-3 and TRBJ1-5; 9 positions match TRBD1. The CDR3 totals 14 residues. After removal of 4 bases from V and 6 bases from J, the junction contained 4 bases not matched to a gene. Germline V CDR1 and CDR2: LGHNA, YSLEER. CDR3 sequence reads: CASSPGTGFQPQHF. CDR3 coding DNA: TGCGCCAGCAGCCCCGGGACAGGGTTTCAGCCCCAGCATTTT.

The chain uses TRBV4-2 and TRBJ2-7; TRBD2 aligns across 10 bases. Germline V gene lookup returns CDR1 LGHNA and CDR2 YNFKEQ. The CDR3 spans 15 residues. Unmatched junction bases numbered 6, after V lost 2 bases and J lost 5 bases. The CDR3 bases are TGTGCCAGCAGCCAACTAGCGGGAGTACAAAACGAGCAGTACTTC. Protein sequence: CASSQLAGVQNEQYF.